These T cell receptor beta chains were read from a single sample in a study of CDR3 diversity in severe acne. TCRdb redid the calling of the PCR reads with MiXCR, one entry per CDR3 protein. The sample lists about 98,000 distinct CDR3 sequences; approximately 47% were seen once. Sequenced input: blood. These receptors were collected from a male donor with acne. The conserved cysteine and the conserved F or W are not part of the CDR3 here. Each record gives: J gene, V gene, clone size, CDR3 protein. Part of the rows lack a size; the others show once, few, many or a class for expanded clones.

j_gene: TRBJ1-5
v_gene: TRBV25-1
abundance: once
CDR3aa: ASSPGNSNQPQH

j_gene: TRBJ1-2
v_gene: TRBV11-1
abundance: -
CDR3aa: ASSLSGATGGDGYT

j_gene: TRBJ2-1
v_gene: TRBV20-1
abundance: medium-sized
CDR3aa: SARDFVGSGDNEQF

j_gene: TRBJ2-6
v_gene: TRBV5-1
abundance: many
CDR3aa: ASLSGRATGANVLT

j_gene: TRBJ1-5
v_gene: TRBV12-3/TRBV12-4
abundance: -
CDR3aa: ASSLDSSNQPQH

j_gene: TRBJ2-5
v_gene: TRBV6-7
abundance: -
CDR3aa: ASSRTSGNLQETQY

j_gene: TRBJ2-5
v_gene: TRBV20-1
abundance: many
CDR3aa: SARAASGGRETQY

j_gene: TRBJ1-1
v_gene: TRBV5-1
abundance: -
CDR3aa: ASSLLDRTYAEAF

j_gene: TRBJ2-3
v_gene: TRBV12-3/TRBV12-4
abundance: -
CDR3aa: ASRPQGDTQY

j_gene: TRBJ1-4
v_gene: TRBV7-6
abundance: -
CDR3aa: ASSPSGGEKLF

j_gene: TRBJ2-1
v_gene: TRBV7-2
abundance: once
CDR3aa: ASSLEGRGSGSLYGEQF

j_gene: TRBJ1-2
v_gene: TRBV25-1
abundance: few
CDR3aa: ASSETDYGYT

j_gene: TRBJ1-2
v_gene: TRBV20-1
abundance: -
CDR3aa: SARGMVYGYT

j_gene: TRBJ2-7
v_gene: TRBV10-2
abundance: -
CDR3aa: ASSYRDGPYEQY

j_gene: TRBJ2-2
v_gene: TRBV24-1
abundance: -
CDR3aa: ATSVSRRDINTGELF

j_gene: TRBJ2-7
v_gene: TRBV24-1
abundance: few
CDR3aa: ATGYGGLAGTYEQY

j_gene: TRBJ1-1
v_gene: TRBV7-9
abundance: -
CDR3aa: AIPRGFSNTEAF

j_gene: TRBJ2-1
v_gene: TRBV19
abundance: -
CDR3aa: ASMPTSGYNEQF

j_gene: TRBJ1-4
v_gene: TRBV25-1
abundance: -
CDR3aa: ASSYPTGPRDEKLF

j_gene: TRBJ2-2
v_gene: TRBV30
abundance: -
CDR3aa: AWRGIGELF

j_gene: TRBJ2-3
v_gene: TRBV5-1
abundance: many
CDR3aa: ASSLRLAGSLDTQY

j_gene: TRBJ2-1
v_gene: TRBV7-2
abundance: -
CDR3aa: ASSLEGRGSGSSYNEQF

j_gene: TRBJ2-7
v_gene: TRBV19
abundance: many
CDR3aa: ASGRLAGAPYEQY

j_gene: TRBJ1-1
v_gene: TRBV19
abundance: once
CDR3aa: ASSMSFTLNTEAF

j_gene: TRBJ2-2
v_gene: TRBV11-2
abundance: -
CDR3aa: ASSFPGTANTGELF

j_gene: TRBJ1-3
v_gene: TRBV19
abundance: many
CDR3aa: ASSEGTGNTIY

j_gene: TRBJ1-3
v_gene: TRBV7-8
abundance: once
CDR3aa: ASTRTGTGTPLDGNTIY

j_gene: TRBJ2-7
v_gene: TRBV7-2
abundance: many
CDR3aa: ASSFAQSEQY

j_gene: TRBJ2-5
v_gene: TRBV20-1
abundance: -
CDR3aa: SASGTSGETQY

j_gene: TRBJ2-7
v_gene: TRBV15
abundance: medium-sized
CDR3aa: ATESGGASYEQY

j_gene: TRBJ2-1
v_gene: TRBV4-2
abundance: -
CDR3aa: AGSQLAHSSYNEQF

j_gene: TRBJ2-1
v_gene: TRBV7-2
abundance: -
CDR3aa: ASSFNLVLA

j_gene: TRBJ2-6
v_gene: TRBV7-8
abundance: -
CDR3aa: ASSLVSAMGGAGANVLT

j_gene: TRBJ2-7
v_gene: TRBV7-2
abundance: -
CDR3aa: ASSTAVGEQY

j_gene: TRBJ2-2
v_gene: TRBV6-2/TRBV6-3
abundance: -
CDR3aa: ASSLQGASTGELF

j_gene: TRBJ1-2
v_gene: TRBV20-1
abundance: -
CDR3aa: SAEGQGSYGYT

j_gene: TRBJ2-7
v_gene: TRBV2
abundance: -
CDR3aa: ASTGQGRHEQY

j_gene: TRBJ2-2
v_gene: TRBV10-2
abundance: -
CDR3aa: AGSGLADSGELF

j_gene: TRBJ1-2
v_gene: TRBV28
abundance: -
CDR3aa: ASRRSSGTTYT

j_gene: TRBJ2-7
v_gene: TRBV15
abundance: -
CDR3aa: ATSRTGAPYEQY

j_gene: TRBJ1-2
v_gene: TRBV9
abundance: -
CDR3aa: ASSVYGRSGYT

j_gene: TRBJ1-6
v_gene: TRBV3-1
abundance: few
CDR3aa: ASSPRGPNSPLH

j_gene: TRBJ1-4
v_gene: TRBV7-9
abundance: -
CDR3aa: ASSERDREKLF

j_gene: TRBJ2-7
v_gene: TRBV6-2/TRBV6-3
abundance: -
CDR3aa: ASKFGRGYEQY

j_gene: TRBJ2-5
v_gene: TRBV9
abundance: few
CDR3aa: ASSVGGETQY

j_gene: TRBJ1-2
v_gene: TRBV4-1
abundance: -
CDR3aa: ASSQDGVRASYGYT

j_gene: -
v_gene: TRBV20-1
abundance: -
CDR3aa: SDATLRRKETQY